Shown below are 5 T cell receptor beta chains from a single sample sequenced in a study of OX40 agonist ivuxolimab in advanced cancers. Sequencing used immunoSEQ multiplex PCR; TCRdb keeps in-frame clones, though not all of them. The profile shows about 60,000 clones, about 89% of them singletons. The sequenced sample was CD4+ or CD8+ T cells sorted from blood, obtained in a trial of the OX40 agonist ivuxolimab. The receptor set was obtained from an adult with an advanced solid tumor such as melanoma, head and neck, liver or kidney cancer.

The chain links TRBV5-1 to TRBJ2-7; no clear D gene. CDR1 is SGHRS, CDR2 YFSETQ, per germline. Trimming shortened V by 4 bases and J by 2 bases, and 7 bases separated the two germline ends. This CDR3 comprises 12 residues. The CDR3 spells CASSENTYEQYF. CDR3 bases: TGCGCCAGCAGCGAAAACACCTACGAGCAGTACTTC.

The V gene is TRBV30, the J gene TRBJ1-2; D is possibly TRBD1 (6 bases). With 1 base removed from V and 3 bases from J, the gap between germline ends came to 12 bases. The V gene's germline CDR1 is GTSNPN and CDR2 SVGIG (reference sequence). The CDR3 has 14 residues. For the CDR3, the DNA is TGTGCCTGGAGTGGACGGGGGCGAGACTATGGCTACACCTTC. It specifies CAWSGRGRDYGYTF. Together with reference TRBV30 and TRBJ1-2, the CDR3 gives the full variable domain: SQTIHQWPATLVQPVGSPLSLECTVEGTSNPNLYWYRQAAGRGLQLLFYSVGIGQISSEVPQNLSASRPQDRQFILSSKKLLLSDSGFYLCAWSGRGRDYGYTFGSGTRLTVV.

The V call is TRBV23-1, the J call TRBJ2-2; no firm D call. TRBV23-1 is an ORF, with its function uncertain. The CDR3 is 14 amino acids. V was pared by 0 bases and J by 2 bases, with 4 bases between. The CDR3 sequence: CASSQSGNTGELFF. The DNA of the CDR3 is TGCGCCAGCAGTCAATCAGGAAACACCGGGGAGCTGTTTTTT.

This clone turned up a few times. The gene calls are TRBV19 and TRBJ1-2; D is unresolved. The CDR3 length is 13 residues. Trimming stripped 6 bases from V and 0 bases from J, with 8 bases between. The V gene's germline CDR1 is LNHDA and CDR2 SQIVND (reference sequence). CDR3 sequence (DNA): TGTGCCAGTAGCATGGTTGCTAACTATGGCTACACCTTC. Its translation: CASSMVANYGYTF.

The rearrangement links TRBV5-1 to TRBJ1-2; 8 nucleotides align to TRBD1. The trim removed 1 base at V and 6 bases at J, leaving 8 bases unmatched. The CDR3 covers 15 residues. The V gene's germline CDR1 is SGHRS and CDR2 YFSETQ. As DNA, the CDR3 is TGCGCCAGCAGCTTGAGTCAGGGGGCGATCGATGGCTACACCTTC. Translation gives CASSLSQGAIDGYTF. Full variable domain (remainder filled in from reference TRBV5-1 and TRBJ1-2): KAGVTQTPRYLIKTRGQQVTLSCSPISGHRSVSWYQQTPGQGLQFLFEYFSETQRNKGNFPGRFSGRQFSNSRSEMNVSTLELGDSALYLCASSLSQGAIDGYTFGSGTRLTVV.